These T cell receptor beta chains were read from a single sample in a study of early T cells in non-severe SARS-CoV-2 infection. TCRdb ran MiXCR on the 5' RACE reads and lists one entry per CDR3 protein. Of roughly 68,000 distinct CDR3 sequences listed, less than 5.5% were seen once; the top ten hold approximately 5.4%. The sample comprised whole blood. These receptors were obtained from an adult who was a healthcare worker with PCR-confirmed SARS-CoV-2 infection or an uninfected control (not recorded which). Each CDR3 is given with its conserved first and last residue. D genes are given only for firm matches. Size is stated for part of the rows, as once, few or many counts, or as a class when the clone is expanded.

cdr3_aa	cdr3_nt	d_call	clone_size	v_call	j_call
CASSLDAGTSEETQYF	TGCGCCAGCAGCTTGGATGCCGGGACTAGCGAAGAGACCCAGTACTTC	TRBD2	few	TRBV5-1	TRBJ2-5
CASSSMRGGLAEQFF	TGTGCCAGCAGCTCAATGCGGGGGGGCCTGGCTGAGCAGTTCTTC	TRBD2	many	TRBV7-6	TRBJ2-1
CASSVSGGNNEQFF	TGTGCCAGCAGCGTTAGCGGGGGTAACAATGAGCAGTTCTTC	TRBD2	many	TRBV7-3	TRBJ2-1
CASSSGPQETQYF	TGTGCCAGCAGCTCTGGACCCCAAGAGACCCAGTACTTC	.	many	TRBV7-2	TRBJ2-5
CASSIGGGAYEQYF	TGTGCCAGTAGTATCGGTGGCGGAGCCTACGAGCAGTACTTC	.	many	TRBV19	TRBJ2-7
CATSRDRQPTGELFF	TGTGCCACCAGCAGAGATAGACAGCCGACCGGGGAGCTGTTTTTT	.	many	TRBV15	TRBJ2-2
CSTGTGTDTQYF	TGCAGCACGGGTACGGGCACAGATACGCAGTATTTT	.	many	TRBV29-1	TRBJ2-3
CASSSGRDTGELFF	TGTGCCAGCAGCTCGGGACGGGACACCGGGGAGCTGTTTTTT	.	many	TRBV7-2	TRBJ2-2
CASSLSRTGANEQFF	TGTGCCAGCAGCTTGAGCCGGACAGGGGCCAATGAGCAGTTCTTC	TRBD1	many	TRBV11-2	TRBJ2-1
CASSRRWGPTNTGELFF	TGTGCCAGCAGCCGAAGATGGGGGCCTACGAACACCGGGGAGCTGTTTTTT	.	many	TRBV7-7	TRBJ2-2
CASSPPGQGELSYGYTF	TGTGCCAGCTCGCCTCCGGGACAGGGGGAACTCAGCTATGGCTACACCTTC	TRBD1	many	TRBV18	TRBJ1-2
CASSLDPSDDRRAVYEQYF	TGCGCCAGCAGCTTGGATCCCTCAGACGACCGTCGGGCGGTATACGAGCAGTACTTC	.	few	TRBV5-1	TRBJ2-7
CASSGRAGTEAFF	TGTGCCAGCAGTGGCAGGGCGGGCACTGAAGCTTTCTTT	.	many	TRBV6-6	TRBJ1-1
CASSYPLGAGQETQYF	TGTGCCAGCAGTTACCCCCTAGGGGCGGGGCAAGAGACCCAGTACTTC	.	many	TRBV6-6	TRBJ2-5
CASSSDQGQETQYF	TGTGCCAGCAGTTCGGATCAGGGCCAAGAGACCCAGTACTTC	.	few	TRBV2	TRBJ2-5
CASSYGQGGVYEQYF	TGTGCCAGCAGTTACGGGCAGGGAGGGGTCTACGAGCAGTACTTC	TRBD2	many	TRBV6-5	TRBJ2-7
CASSSPGTGPYEQYF	TGTGCCAGCAGCTCCCCCGGGACTGGGCCCTACGAGCAGTACTTC	.	many	TRBV7-2	TRBJ2-7
CASSFLESTDTQYF	TGTGCCAGCAGCTTCCTCGAATCCACAGATACGCAGTATTTT	.	many	TRBV5-5	TRBJ2-3
CASSFLGDTGELFF	TGTGCCAGCAGCTTCCTCGGGGACACCGGGGAGCTGTTTTTT	.	many	TRBV7-3	TRBJ2-2
CASSLEGHINQPQHF	TGTGCCAGCAGTTTAGAAGGACACATTAATCAGCCCCAGCATTTT	.	many	TRBV12-3/TRBV12-4	TRBJ1-5
CASSRSGTRTDTQYF	TGTGCCAGCAGTCGTAGCGGGACCCGCACAGATACGCAGTATTTT	TRBD2	few	TRBV7-9	TRBJ2-3
CASSPGLAGPSTDTQYF	TGTGCCAGCAGCCCTGGACTAGCGGGCCCTAGCACAGATACGCAGTATTTT	TRBD2	few	TRBV7-2	TRBJ2-3
CASSLIPEDTDTQYF	TGTGCCAGCAGCTTAATCCCGGAAGACACAGATACGCAGTATTTT	.	few	TRBV7-2	TRBJ2-3
CVTSDGVGTDTQYF	TGTGTCACCAGTGATGGGGTGGGCACAGATACGCAGTATTTT	.	.	TRBV24-1	TRBJ2-3
CASSFWTRAEQYF	TGTGCCAGCAGTTTCTGGACTAGGGCCGAGCAGTACTTC	TRBD2	many	TRBV28	TRBJ2-7
CASSLRAGGPEGNEQFF	TGTGCCAGCAGTTTGCGAGCGGGAGGGCCTGAGGGGAATGAGCAGTTCTTC	TRBD2	few	TRBV27	TRBJ2-1
CATSRDRGQGRTEAFF	TGTGCCACCAGCAGAGATAGGGGACAGGGGAGGACTGAAGCTTTCTTT	TRBD1	.	TRBV15	TRBJ1-1
CASSSGRALSGELFF	TGTGCCAGCAGTTCGGGCAGGGCACTGTCCGGGGAGCTGTTTTTT	.	many	TRBV6-1	TRBJ2-2
CSAPGQDSSYEQYF	TGCAGTGCTCCAGGCCAGGATAGCTCCTACGAGCAGTACTTC	.	many	TRBV20-1	TRBJ2-7
CASSSPRTGWEKLFF	TGTGCCAGCAGCTCCCCCCGGACAGGGTGGGAAAAACTGTTTTTT	TRBD1	many	TRBV7-2	TRBJ1-4
CASSLWGSPRARDYGYTF	TGTGCCAGCAGTTTGTGGGGATCGCCCCGAGCTAGGGACTATGGCTACACCTTC	.	many	TRBV12-3/TRBV12-4	TRBJ1-2
CASTFRGTGDTGELFF	TGTGCCAGCACCTTTCGGGGGACAGGGGACACCGGGGAGCTGTTTTTT	TRBD1	few	TRBV7-9	TRBJ2-2
CASSPGTSGKYEQYF	TGTGCCAGCAGTCCCGGGACTAGCGGTAAATACGAGCAGTACTTC	TRBD2	few	TRBV11-3	TRBJ2-7
CASSYLGQPQHF	TGTGCCAGCAGTTACTTGGGTCAGCCCCAGCATTTT	.	many	TRBV6-2/TRBV6-3	TRBJ1-5
CASSVGQGEIYEQYF	TGTGCCAGCAGCGTGGGACAGGGGGAGATCTACGAGCAGTACTTC	TRBD1	.	TRBV7-9	TRBJ2-7
CASSLDGGGGTDTQYF	TGCGCCAGCAGCTTGGACGGGGGTGGCGGCACAGATACGCAGTATTTT	.	.	TRBV5-1	TRBJ2-3
CSARSGTVLAKNIQYF	TGCAGTGCTAGATCTGGGACAGTCCTAGCCAAAAACATTCAGTACTTC	TRBD1	many	TRBV20-1	TRBJ2-4
CSANRESHNEQFF	TGCAGTGCTAACCGGGAGAGCCACAATGAGCAGTTCTTC	.	many	TRBV20-1	TRBJ2-1
CASSLMSWGANTGELFF	TGCGCCAGCAGCTTGATGTCCTGGGGAGCGAACACCGGGGAGCTGTTTTTT	.	many	TRBV5-1	TRBJ2-2
CAISPRRQDLRGDTQYF	TGTGCCATCAGTCCCCGACGACAGGATTTGAGGGGAGATACGCAGTATTTT	.	many	TRBV10-3	TRBJ2-3
CSVDRQINEQFF	TGCAGCGTCGATCGACAAATTAATGAGCAGTTCTTC	.	many	TRBV29-1	TRBJ2-1
CASSQSDSAHPYEQYF	TGTGCCAGCAGTCAATCGGACAGCGCCCACCCCTACGAGCAGTACTTC	.	.	TRBV28	TRBJ2-7
CASNPGTGRYEQYF	TGTGCCAGCAACCCCGGGACAGGCCGTTACGAGCAGTACTTC	.	.	TRBV21-1	TRBJ2-7
CSALLSGTGGAVIQYF	TGCAGTGCCCTTCTTTCCGGGACAGGGGGCGCGGTCATTCAGTACTTC	TRBD1	few	TRBV20-1	TRBJ2-4
CASSLRAGVYNEQFF	TGTGCCAGCAGTTTGCGGGCGGGAGTCTACAATGAGCAGTTCTTC	TRBD2	many	TRBV27	TRBJ2-1